This entry lists 6 T cell receptor beta chains sequenced from one sample in a study of shared T cell receptors in the human thymus (dated by TCRdb to the early 2020s). The method was the immunoSEQ multiplex PCR assay. TCRdb took this table from immuneACCESS and kept in-frame rearrangements with V and J called. Such tables lack part of the clones; where checked against another copy, unresolved V genes explain under half of the gap, and the rest is unexplained. The sample table contains about 660,000 clones; only one count was recorded for roughly 90% of them. Over 0.008% of the sample is in the top ten clones. The same sample was also studied in work on human thymus T cells.

Material for sequencing was thymocytes. These receptors came from a boy less than two years old with a congenital heart defect. Donor details come from another sample of the same person, matched by shared clones.

This clone was counted a single time. The chain links TRBV30 to TRBJ2-3; TRBD2 agrees at 9 bases. Trimming removed 3 bases from V and 4 bases from J; junction bases left unmatched: 14. This CDR3 region has 17 residues. Germline CDR1 reads GTSNPN; CDR2 reads SVGIG (reference sequence). The CDR3 sequence: CAWRGGSGGRAADTQYF. The CDR3 nucleotides are TGTGCCTGGAGGGGGGGTTCGGGCGGGAGGGCCGCAGATACGCAGTATTTT.

This sequence joins TRBV2 and TRBJ2-7, with 10 positions matching TRBD1. The CDR3 has 18 residues. Germline V gene sequence: CDR1 SNHLY, CDR2 FYNNEI. V lost 5 bases and J lost 3; bases outside the gene matches: 16. CDR3 DNA: TGTGCCAGCAGTCTAACACCAACTAAGACAGGGGGCGTCTACGAGCAGTACTTC. Translating it yields CASSLTPTKTGGVYEQYF.

The chain carries TRBV7-4 and TRBJ2-7; 7 positions match TRBD2. The germline CDR1 and CDR2 sequences are SGHVT and SQSDAQ. The CDR3 contains 14 residues. V was pared by 5 bases and J by 5 bases, with 9 bases of the junction left unmatched. The DNA of the CDR3 is TGTGCCAGCAGCCGTCGCCTAGCGGCCGACGAGCAGTACTTC. Amino acid sequence: CASSRRLAADEQYF.

The chain employs TRBV25-1 and TRBJ1-1; 7 bases agree with TRBD1. CDR1 is MGHDK, CDR2 SYGVNS, per germline. The CDR3 totals 14 residues. V gave up 4 bases and J gave up 0 bases; unmatched junction bases: 2. CDR3 amino acids: CASSGGQMNTEAFF. CDR3 nucleotides: TGTGCCAGCAGTGGGGGACAGATGAACACTGAAGCTTTCTTT.

V gene TRBV12-5 combines with J gene TRBJ1-3; D is unclear. Trimming pared 1 base from V and 0 bases from J, leaving 7 bases between. Germline lookup yields CDR1 LGHNT and CDR2 FRNRAP. This CDR3 has 15 amino acids. DNA for the CDR3: TGTGCTAGTGGTTTGGGGCAGGCCTCTGGAAACACCATATATTTT. Amino acid sequence: CASGLGQASGNTIYF.

In its sample, this clone was seen once. The V call is TRBV5-8, the J call TRBJ2-1; possible D gene TRBD2, 5 bases. The CDR3 consists of 15 residues. Germline V gives CDR1 SGHTS, CDR2 YDEGEE. V was trimmed by 3 bases and J by 1 base, leaving 11 bases between them. CDR3 DNA: TGTGCCAGCAGCTCGAGCGGAGCATCCTACAATGAGCAGTTCTTC. It yields the protein CASSSSGASYNEQFF.